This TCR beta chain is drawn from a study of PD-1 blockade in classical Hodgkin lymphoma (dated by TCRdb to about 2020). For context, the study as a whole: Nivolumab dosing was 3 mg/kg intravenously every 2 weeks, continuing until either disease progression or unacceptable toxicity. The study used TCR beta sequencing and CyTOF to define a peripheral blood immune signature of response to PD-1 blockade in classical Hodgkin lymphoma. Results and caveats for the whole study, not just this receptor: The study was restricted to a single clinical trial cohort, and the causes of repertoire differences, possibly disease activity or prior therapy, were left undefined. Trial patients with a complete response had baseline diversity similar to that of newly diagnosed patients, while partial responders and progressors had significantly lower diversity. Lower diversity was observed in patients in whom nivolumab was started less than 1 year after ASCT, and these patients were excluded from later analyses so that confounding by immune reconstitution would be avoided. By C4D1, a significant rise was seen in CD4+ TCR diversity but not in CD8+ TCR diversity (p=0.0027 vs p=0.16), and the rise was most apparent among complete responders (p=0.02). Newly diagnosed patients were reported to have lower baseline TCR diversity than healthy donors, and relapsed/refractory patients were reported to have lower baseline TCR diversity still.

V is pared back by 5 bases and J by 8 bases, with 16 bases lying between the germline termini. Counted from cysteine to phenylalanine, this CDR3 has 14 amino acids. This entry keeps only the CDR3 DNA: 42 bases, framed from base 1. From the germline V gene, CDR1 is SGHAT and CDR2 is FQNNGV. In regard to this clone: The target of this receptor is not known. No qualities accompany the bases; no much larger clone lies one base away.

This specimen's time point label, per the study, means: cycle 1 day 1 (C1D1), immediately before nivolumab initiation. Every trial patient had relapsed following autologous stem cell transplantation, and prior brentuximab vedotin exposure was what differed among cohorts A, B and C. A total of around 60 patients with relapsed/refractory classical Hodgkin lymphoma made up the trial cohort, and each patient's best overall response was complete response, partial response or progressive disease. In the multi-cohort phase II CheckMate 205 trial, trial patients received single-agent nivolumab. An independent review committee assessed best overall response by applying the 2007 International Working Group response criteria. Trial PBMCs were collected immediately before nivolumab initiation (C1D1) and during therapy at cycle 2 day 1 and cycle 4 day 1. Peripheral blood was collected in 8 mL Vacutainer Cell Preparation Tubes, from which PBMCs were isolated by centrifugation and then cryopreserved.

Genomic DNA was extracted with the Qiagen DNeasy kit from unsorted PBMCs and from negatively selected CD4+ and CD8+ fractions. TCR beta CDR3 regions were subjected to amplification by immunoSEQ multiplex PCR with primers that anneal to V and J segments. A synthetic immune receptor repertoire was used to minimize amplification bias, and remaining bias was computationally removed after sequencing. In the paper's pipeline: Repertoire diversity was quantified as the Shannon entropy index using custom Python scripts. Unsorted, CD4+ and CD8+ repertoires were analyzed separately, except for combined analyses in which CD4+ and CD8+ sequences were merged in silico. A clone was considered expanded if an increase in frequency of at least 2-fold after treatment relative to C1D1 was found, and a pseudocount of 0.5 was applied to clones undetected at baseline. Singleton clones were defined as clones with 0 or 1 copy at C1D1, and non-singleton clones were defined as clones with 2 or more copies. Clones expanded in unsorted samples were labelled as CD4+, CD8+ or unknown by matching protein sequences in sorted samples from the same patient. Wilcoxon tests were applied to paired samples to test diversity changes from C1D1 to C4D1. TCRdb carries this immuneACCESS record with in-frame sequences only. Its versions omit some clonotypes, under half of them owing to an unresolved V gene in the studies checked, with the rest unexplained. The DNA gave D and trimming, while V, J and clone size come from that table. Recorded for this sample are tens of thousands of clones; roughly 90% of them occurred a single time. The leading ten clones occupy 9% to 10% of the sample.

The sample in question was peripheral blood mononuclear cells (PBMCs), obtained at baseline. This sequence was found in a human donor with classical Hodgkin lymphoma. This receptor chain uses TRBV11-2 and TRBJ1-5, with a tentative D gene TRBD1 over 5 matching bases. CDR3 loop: CASSKRTGFEPQHF. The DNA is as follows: TGTGCCAGCAGCAAACGCACAGGATTTGAGCCCCAGCATTTT.